These 23 T cell receptor beta chains share one sample of origin, sequenced in a study of T cell responses to AZD1222 COVID-19 vaccine. The method was immunoSEQ multiplex PCR; TCRdb's version includes in-frame clones alone and lacks a portion of them. The repertoire consists of some 200,000 clones, with approximately 90% occurring once and the leading ten covering roughly 3.5%. This material consisted of peripheral blood, taken 28 days after the second AZD1222 dose. The receptors stem from an adult who received the AZD1222 COVID-19 vaccine.

The table lists this clone with a few counts. The chain links TRBV7-9 to TRBJ1-1, with D hard to call. CDR3 length: 15 residues. CDR1 and CDR2 from the germline V gene are SEHNR and FQNEAQ (reference sequence). V was clipped by 5 bases and J by 8 bases, with 21 bases between them. In nucleotides, the CDR3 is TGTGCCAGCAGCCTCACGGTCGGTGGCAGCCTAGAAGCTTTCTTT. The encoded protein is CASSLTVGGSLEAFF.

The chain couples TRBV10-3 to TRBJ2-1, with 11 bases aligning to TRBD2. The CDR3 has 15 amino acids. Germline V gives CDR1 ENHRY, CDR2 SYGVKD. V shed 4 bases and J 3 bases; nucleotides not matched to a gene: 2. For the CDR3, the DNA is TGTGCCATCAGTGTTGGACTAGCGGGCTACAATGAGCAGTTCTTC. Its translation: CAISVGLAGYNEQFF.

This chain links TRBV7-2 with TRBJ2-1, with 7 positions matching TRBD2. The germline V gene has CDR1 SGHTA and CDR2 FQGNSA. V dropped 5 bases and J dropped 9; count of bases not matched to a gene: 7. The CDR3 has 13 amino acids. This chain's CDR3 is CASSAALASEQFF. DNA of the CDR3: TGTGCCAGCAGCGCCGCACTAGCGAGTGAGCAGTTCTTC.

In DNA, the CDR3 is TGTGCCAGCAGTCGTACCGGGACTAGCTCCTACAATGAGCAGTTCTTC. As protein: CASSRTGTSSYNEQFF. This rearrangement joins TRBV6-6 to TRBJ2-1; 8 nucleotides agree with TRBD2. Germline trimming cut 5 bases from V and 0 bases from J; bases unmatched to any gene: 6. There are 16 residues in the CDR3. Germline lookup yields CDR1 MNHNY and CDR2 SVGAGI (reference sequence).

The chain carries TRBV15 and TRBJ1-5; D is uncertain. V lost 2 bases and J lost 1, with 6 bases in between. Germline V gene lookup returns CDR1 LNHNV and CDR2 YYDKDF (reference sequence). This CDR3 is built from 14 residues. CDR3 residues: CATSRSDSNQPQHF. The CDR3 nucleotides read TGTGCCACCAGCAGAAGTGACAGCAATCAGCCCCAGCATTTT.

The gene calls are TRBV19 and TRBJ2-1; 12 positions match TRBD2. V lost 6 bases to trimming and J lost 9 bases; unmatched junction nucleotides: 12. The CDR3 has 16 amino acids. Germline V gene lookup returns CDR1 LNHDA and CDR2 SQIVND (reference sequence). CDR3 amino acids: CASSLTLAGGPPEQFF. CDR3 nucleotide sequence: TGTGCCAGTAGCCTCACTCTAGCGGGAGGGCCCCCTGAGCAGTTCTTC.

The chain employs TRBV3-1 (or the pseudogene TRBV3-2) and TRBJ1-6, with 9 bases aligning to TRBD1. V trimming: 4 bases; J trimming: 6 bases; junction bases outside the gene matches: 7. In germline, CDR1 is LGHDT, CDR2 YNNKEL (reference sequence). The CDR3 contains 16 residues. DNA of the CDR3: TGTGCCAGCAGCCTAGGGACAGGGAAGGGTAATTCACCCCTCCACTTT. This encodes CASSLGTGKGNSPLHF.

The chain has TRBV7-9 and TRBJ2-1; 10 bases fit TRBD1. V trimming: 6 bases; J trimming: 4 bases; junction bases outside the gene matches: 9. CDR3 size: 16 residues. Germline V CDR1 and CDR2: SEHNR, FQNEAQ (reference sequence). CDR3 nucleotides: TGTGCCAGCAGACCTTCGGACAGGGGGAGGTACAATGAGCAGTTCTTC. Protein sequence: CASRPSDRGRYNEQFF. Filled out from reference TRBV7-9 and TRBJ2-1, the complete variable domain reads DTGVSQNPRHKITKRGQNVTFRCDPISEHNRLYWYRQTLGQGPEFLTYFQNEAQLEKSRLLSDRFSAERPKGSFSTLEIQRTEQGDSAMYLCASRPSDRGRYNEQFFGPGTRLTVL.

The gene calls are TRBV10-2 and TRBJ1-2; no definite D call. Trimming stripped 3 bases from V and 4 bases from J, with 12 bases between. The CDR3 runs to 14 residues. Germline CDR1 and CDR2: WSHSY and SAAADI. The CDR3 nucleotides read TGCGCCAGCAGTGACAGCCCTCTCGGCTATGGCTACACCTTC. Translation gives CASSDSPLGYGYTF.

This sequence joins TRBV27 and TRBJ2-3, with D uncertain. CDR1 and CDR2 (germline): MNHEY, SMNVEV (reference sequence). V shed 0 bases and J shed 1 base, with 14 bases lying between them. This CDR3 is 17 amino acids long. The chain's CDR3 is CASSLSIRAKGTDTQYF. Written as DNA, the CDR3 is TGTGCCAGCAGTTTATCGATCCGGGCAAAAGGCACAGATACGCAGTATTTT.

The V gene is TRBV7-2, the J gene TRBJ2-2; no clear D gene. The CDR3 extends over 13 amino acids. Trimming left V 2 bases short and J 4 bases short, with 5 bases between. Per germline, CDR1 SGHTA and CDR2 FQGNSA. In DNA form, the CDR3 reads TGTGCCAGCAGCTTAATAGCCACCGGGGAGCTGTTTTTT. Its protein product is CASSLIATGELFF.

The chain recombines TRBV29-1 with TRBJ1-1; D is uncertain. The CDR3 loop spans 14 amino acids. Germline V gives CDR1 SQVTM, CDR2 ANQGSEA. V was clipped by 3 bases and J by 5 bases, with 16 bases between them. The CDR3 DNA reads as TGCAGCGTTGAGGTTTATGGGGATGGGACTGAAGCTTTCTTT. Its protein is CSVEVYGDGTEAFF.

The J gene is TRBJ2-7, the V gene TRBV5-1; TRBD1 is a possible D gene (6 bases). Trimming left V 4 bases short and J 0 bases short, with 20 bases between. The CDR3 extends over 17 amino acids. From germline, CDR1 is SGHRS and CDR2 YFSETQ. The CDR3 DNA follows: TGCGCCAGCAGCGAACCAGGGGCGCCCCAAGCCTCCTACGAGCAGTACTTC. It encodes CASSEPGAPQASYEQYF.

The J gene is TRBJ1-2, the V gene TRBV9; TRBD1 agrees at 9 bases. This CDR3 comprises 15 residues. CDR1 is SGDLS and CDR2 is YYNGEE in the germline V gene. Germline trimming cut 2 bases from V and 8 bases from J; bases unmatched to any gene: 10. The CDR3 DNA sequence: TGTGCCAGCAGCGTCCTCATACAGGGGGCAGGCGGCTACACCTTC. Residues: CASSVLIQGAGGYTF.

The V and J genes are TRBV24-1 and TRBJ2-1, with 8 bases aligning to TRBD2. The CDR3 runs to 16 residues. From germline, CDR1 is KGHDR and CDR2 SFDVKD. V shed 3 bases and J 2 bases; nucleotides not matched to a gene: 5. The DNA for the CDR3 is TGTGCCACCAGTGATGAAGCGGGAGTTCCCTACAATGAGCAGTTCTTC. Encoded protein: CATSDEAGVPYNEQFF.

V is TRBV5-5 and J is TRBJ1-4; no clear D gene. The CDR3 spans 16 residues. The germline V gene encodes CDR1 SGHKS and CDR2 YYEKEE (reference sequence). Trimming left V 4 bases short and J 7 bases short, with 20 bases between. CDR3 loop: CASSGSQSPNAEKLFF. CDR3 nucleotide sequence: TGTGCCAGCAGCGGAAGCCAAAGCCCGAATGCTGAAAAACTGTTTTTT.

This chain uses TRBV7-9 with TRBJ2-2, with TRBD1 matching 10 bases. Germline V CDR1 and CDR2: SEHNR, FQNEAQ (reference sequence). This CDR3 comprises 15 residues. V was clipped by 4 bases and J by 5 bases; unmatched bases: 4. CDR3 amino acids: CASSSAGQGTGELFF. Written as DNA, the CDR3 is TGTGCCAGCAGCTCGGCGGGACAGGGGACCGGGGAGCTGTTTTTT.

This clone was observed a single time. The J gene is TRBJ1-1, the V gene TRBV10-1; D remains unclear. CDR1 WNHNN and CDR2 SYGVQD come from the germline V gene (reference sequence). Trimming pared 0 bases from V and 11 bases from J, leaving 16 bases between. The CDR3 loop spans 14 amino acids. CDR3 bases: TGCGCCAGCAGTGAGTCCAGACACGATTTAGAGGCTTTCTTT. This encodes CASSESRHDLEAFF.

This clone was observed a handful of times. The chain combines TRBV6-2 or TRBV6-3 with TRBJ2-2, with 7 bases fitting TRBD1. The CDR3 loop spans 16 amino acids. Germline V gene sequence: CDR1 MNHEY, CDR2 SVGEGT. The V gene end was trimmed by 6 bases and the J gene end by 3 bases; junction bases not matched to a gene: 10. DNA for the CDR3: TGTGCCAGCAGCCGGACAGGAAAAGCCCACACCGGGGAGCTGTTTTTT. Encoded protein: CASSRTGKAHTGELFF.

The chain's CDR3 is CASSGGGGGQPQHF. CDR3 nucleotides: TGTGCCAGCAGCGGCGGTGGAGGCGGACAGCCCCAGCATTTT. J is TRBJ1-5 and V is TRBV7-9; unclear D gene. Germline V gives CDR1 SEHNR, CDR2 FQNEAQ (reference sequence). CDR3 length equals 14 residues. Between the trimmed V and J ends, which lost 5 bases and 7 bases, there was a span of 15 bases. The variable domain in full, with the rest retrieved from reference TRBV7-9 and TRBJ1-5, is DTGVSQNPRHKITKRGQNVTFRCDPISEHNRLYWYRQTLGQGPEFLTYFQNEAQLEKSRLLSDRFSAERPKGSFSTLEIQRTEQGDSAMYLCASSGGGGGQPQHFGDGTRLSIL.

The chain carries TRBV18 and TRBJ2-5; 7 bases map to TRBD2. Germline values: CDR1 KGHSH, CDR2 LQKENI. The CDR3 covers 14 residues. J gave up 1 base and V 6 bases, and 5 bases lay outside the gene matches. The CDR3 reads CASSKPSGQETQYF. CDR3 nucleotides: TGTGCCAGCTCGAAGCCTAGCGGCCAAGAGACCCAGTACTTC.

The chain combines TRBV7-9 with TRBJ2-7; D not certain. Germline assignment: CDR1 SEHNR and CDR2 FQNEAQ (reference sequence). The CDR3 has 11 residues. Deletions cut 7 bases from V and 3 bases from J, with 7 bases between. The CDR3 nucleotides read TGTGCCAGCACCCAGAGCTACGAGCAGTACTTC. This codes for CASTQSYEQYF.

This chain links TRBV6-5 with TRBJ2-7, with TRBD1 matching over 9 bases. The CDR3 is 15 amino acids. Trimming at V came to 1 base and at J to 6 bases, leaving 7 bases not matched to a gene. Germline V gene lookup returns CDR1 MNHEY and CDR2 SVGAGI. DNA of the CDR3: TGTGCCAGCAGTTACTTGGGACAGGGATATTTCGAGCAGTACTTC. It specifies CASSYLGQGYFEQYF.